This is a list of T cell receptor beta chains from one sample in a study of neoadjuvant anti-PD-1 for oral cavity cancer. Profiled with immunoSEQ multiplex PCR; TCRdb holds only in-frame clones, not every one. This repertoire shows about 9,600 clones, 66% found once; its top ten account for approximately 3.5%. Sample: PBMCs, taken after nivolumab (anti-PD-1) treatment. All receptors derive from a person aged 40 to 85 with oral cavity squamous cell carcinoma. Both conserved end residues are part of each CDR3. D genes are given only for firm matches. Size values are once, few and many counts, or a class for expanded clones, and some rows have none.

J | D | V | size | DNA | CDR3
TRBJ1-5 | TRBD1 | TRBV7-9 | . | TGTGCCAGCAGCTCCGGGACAGGGGGCGGTTGGAATCAGCCCCAGCATTTT | CASSSGTGGGWNQPQHF
TRBJ1-1 | . | TRBV5-5 | . | TGTGCCAGCAGCTTGGTGGGCAGGTCCACTGAAGCTTTCTTT | CASSLVGRSTEAFF
TRBJ2-1 | . | TRBV6-5 | . | TGTGCCAGCAGTTCGTCAGGGGCTGTAAATGAGCAGTTCTTC | CASSSSGAVNEQFF
TRBJ1-5 | . | TRBV15 | few | TGTGCCACCAGCAGAGCAAATAGCAATCAGCCCCAGCATTTT | CATSRANSNQPQHF
TRBJ2-1 | TRBD1 | TRBV7-9 | . | TGTGCCAGCAGCTTACAGACACCGGGACAGTACCACAATGAGCAGTTCTTC | CASSLQTPGQYHNEQFF
TRBJ2-1 | TRBD2 | TRBV6-1 | . | TGTGCCAGCAGCTTTCCGGGACTAGCGGCCAATGAGCAGTTCTTC | CASSFPGLAANEQFF
TRBJ2-7 | TRBD1 | TRBV6-6 | once | TGTGCCAGCAGTTCTCCAGGGGGAAACTACGAGCAGTACTTC | CASSSPGGNYEQYF
TRBJ1-2 | . | TRBV4-2 | . | TGTGCCAGCAAGAGGGGTGGAGGTGGCTACACCTTC | CASKRGGGGYTF
TRBJ1-5 | TRBD1 | TRBV5-6 | . | TGTGCCAGCAGCCAACTACAGGGGGCCAAGGGCAATCAGCCCCAGCATTTT | CASSQLQGAKGNQPQHF
TRBJ1-4 | . | TRBV2 | . | TGTGCCAGCAGTGAAATAGGGCCTAATGAAAAACTGTTTTTT | CASSEIGPNEKLFF
TRBJ1-2 | . | TRBV10-3 | . | TGTGCCATCGCGGTTCTAGGGGGGGGAGATGGCTACACCTTC | CAIAVLGGGDGYTF
TRBJ1-1 | . | TRBV6-1 | few | TGTGCCAGCAGTGAAAGGGCAGATGAAGCTTTCTTT | CASSERADEAFF
TRBJ1-1 | . | TRBV29-1 | . | TGCAGCGTTTTACAGGGTGCCACTGAAGCTTTCTTT | CSVLQGATEAFF
TRBJ1-6 | . | TRBV6-5 | once | TGTGCCAGCAGTTACTCAAGGGATTCACCCCTCCACTTT | CASSYSRDSPLHF
TRBJ1-2 | . | TRBV5-1 | . | TGCGCCAGCAGCCAGACCCCAGGGAACTATGGCTACACCTTC | CASSQTPGNYGYTF
TRBJ2-7 | . | TRBV2 | few | TGTGCCAGCAGTGGTGTCCCCGTGGGCGAGCAGTACTTC | CASSGVPVGEQYF
TRBJ2-2 | TRBD2 | TRBV7-3 | . | TGTGCCAGCAGCTTAGGCGGGAGGGCCGGCGGGGAGCTGTTTTTT | CASSLGGRAGGELFF
TRBJ2-1 | . | TRBV6-1 | . | TGTGCCAGCAGCCCTCCTGGGTCGCAGTTCTTC | CASSPPGSQFF
TRBJ2-7 | . | TRBV9 | . | TGTGCCAGCAGCGTAGGATGGACCTCCTACGAGCAGTACTTC | CASSVGWTSYEQYF
TRBJ1-4 | . | TRBV4-1 | . | TGCGCCAGCAGCCAAGACCCAAGCTACCGTAATGAAAAACTGTTTTTT | CASSQDPSYRNEKLFF
TRBJ2-7 | . | TRBV19 | . | TGTGCCAGTGGCCCAGGGAGTGCAACGGTAGGTTATCGGTCCTACGAGCAGTACTTC | CASGPGSATVGYRSYEQYF
TRBJ1-3 | . | TRBV18 | . | TGTGCCAGCTCACCAGACAGACCCTACTCTGGAAACACCATATATTTT | CASSPDRPYSGNTIYF
TRBJ2-2 | TRBD1 | TRBV19 | few | TGTGCCAGTAGTAGAAGACAGGGCGCTACGAACACCGGGGAGCTGTTTTTT | CASSRRQGATNTGELFF
TRBJ1-1 | . | TRBV30 | few | TGTGCCCTCCGGGGCACTGAAGCTTTCTTT | CALRGTEAFF
TRBJ2-1 | TRBD1 | TRBV2 | . | TGTGCCAGCAGTGAAATAAAAATCAGGGACAGGTACAATGAGCAGTTCTTC | CASSEIKIRDRYNEQFF
TRBJ1-1 | . | TRBV5-1 | . | TGCGCCAGCAGCTTGGCCAAAGGGGCGGGAAGTAGCACTGAAGCTTTCTTT | CASSLAKGAGSSTEAFF
TRBJ2-1 | . | TRBV6-4 | . | TGTGCCAGCAGGGGACCTTACAATGAGCAGTTCTTC | CASRGPYNEQFF
TRBJ2-7 | TRBD2 | TRBV27 | once | TGTGCCAGCAGTCTGGGACTAGCGGCTGACGAGCAGTACTTC | CASSLGLAADEQYF
TRBJ2-6 | . | TRBV7-8 | . | TGTGCCAGCAGCCCTCGAGTTGGGGTCTCTGGGGCCAACGTCCTGACTTTC | CASSPRVGVSGANVLTF
TRBJ2-7 | . | TRBV7-2 | . | TGTGCCAGCAGCGGCGCCTACGAGCAGTACTTC | CASSGAYEQYF
TRBJ2-1 | TRBD1 | TRBV7-6 | few | TGTGCCAGCAGCTTAGACGGGACAGGGGATTGTATCTTC | CASSLDGTGDCIF
TRBJ1-1 | . | TRBV6-1 | once | TGTGCCAGCAGGACCGGGAGGGGCACTGAAGCTTTCTTT | CASRTGRGTEAFF
TRBJ2-3 | . | TRBV6-6 | . | TGTGCCAGCAGTTCCTACTGGGGGGACTCAGGAGATACGCAGTATTTT | CASSSYWGDSGDTQYF
TRBJ1-1 | . | TRBV27 | . | TGTGCCAGCAGTCCGGACAGCCCTAGTCGAGAAGCTTTCTTT | CASSPDSPSREAFF
TRBJ1-5 | . | TRBV19 | few | TGTGCCAGTAGTAGCCTCAAGGCAGGGACTAATCAGCCCCAGCATTTT | CASSSLKAGTNQPQHF
TRBJ2-1 | . | TRBV7-8 | . | TGTGCCAGCAGCCCCTGGACCTCGGCGGATGAGCAGTTCTTC | CASSPWTSADEQFF
TRBJ1-1 | . | TRBV5-8 | . | TGTGCCAGCAGCGGGGGACTTTGGTCCACTGAAGCTTTCTTT | CASSGGLWSTEAFF
TRBJ1-2 | . | TRBV10-3 | . | TGTGCCATCAGTGAGTCCTACGGGACGCAGACGACTAACTATGGCTACACCTTC | CAISESYGTQTTNYGYTF
TRBJ1-3 | . | TRBV29-1 | . | TGCAGCGTTGTTGGCAGCCTAAACACCATATATTTT | CSVVGSLNTIYF
TRBJ2-5 | TRBD2 | TRBV5-8 | . | TGTGCCAGCAGCTCCCTAGGGACTAGCGTACAAGAGACCCAGTACTTC | CASSSLGTSVQETQYF
TRBJ2-1 | . | TRBV7-2 | . | TGTGCCAGCAGTTCGCAGCGGTACAATGAGCAGTTCTTC | CASSSQRYNEQFF
TRBJ2-3 | TRBD1 | TRBV5-1 | few | TGCGCCAGCAGCTTGGTCGGGACAGGATTCACAGATACGCAGTATTTT | CASSLVGTGFTDTQYF
TRBJ1-1 | TRBD1 | TRBV10-2 | . | TGCGCCAGTCTTTTACAGGGGCGGGCCGACACTGAAGCTTTCTTT | CASLLQGRADTEAFF
TRBJ1-2 | TRBD1 | TRBV7-9 | few | TGTGCCAGCAGCTCACCGGGACAGATCTATGGCTACACCTTC | CASSSPGQIYGYTF
TRBJ1-3 | . | TRBV4-2 | few | TGTGCCAGCAGCCAAGATCTAGGCGCAGGGTCTGGAAACACCATATATTTT | CASSQDLGAGSGNTIYF
TRBJ1-5 | . | TRBV7-2 | . | TGTGCCAGCAGCTTATTCCGGCAGACGAATCAGCCCCAGCATTTT | CASSLFRQTNQPQHF
TRBJ2-6 | . | TRBV11-2 | . | TGTGCCAGCAGCCTGGGGACCTCTGGGGCCAACGTCCTGACTTTC | CASSLGTSGANVLTF
TRBJ1-1 | . | TRBV7-2 | . | TGTGCCAGCAGCTTAACAAGAGACACTGAAGCTTTCTTT | CASSLTRDTEAFF
TRBJ2-2 | TRBD2 | TRBV12-5 | . | TGTGCTAGTGGTTACACTAGCGGGAGTACGTACACCGGGGAGCTGTTTTTT | CASGYTSGSTYTGELFF
TRBJ2-6 | . | TRBV19 | few | TGTGCCACCAACGCGCGGAGCTCTGGGGCCAACGTCCTGACTTTC | CATNARSSGANVLTF
TRBJ2-1 | TRBD1 | TRBV7-9 | medium-sized | TGTGCCAGCAGCTTAACGCAGGGGGACTACAATGAGCAGTTCTTC | CASSLTQGDYNEQFF
TRBJ1-2 | . | TRBV7-9 | . | TGTGCCAGCAGCCCTGGACAAACTTATGGCTACACCTTC | CASSPGQTYGYTF
TRBJ2-5 | . | TRBV19 | . | TGTGCCAGTAGTATAGACACTCTTGGGGGAGAGACCCAGTACTTC | CASSIDTLGGETQYF
TRBJ2-3 | TRBD2 | TRBV11-1 | . | TGTGCCAGCAGCTCCCCCCGCCTAGCGGGAGGTGGCGCATTGGATACGCAGTATTTT | CASSSPRLAGGGALDTQYF
TRBJ1-1 | TRBD1 | TRBV5-1 | few | TGCGCCAGCAGCTCTACAGGGGGGAACGTGAGGGGTGAAGCTTTCTTT | CASSSTGGNVRGEAFF
TRBJ2-3 | . | TRBV19 | . | TGTGCCAGTAAATGGCGGCATCTTTCGTATTTT | CASKWRHLSYF
TRBJ1-5 | . | TRBV19 | . | TGTGCCAGTAGTATAGGCCCTGGAGTATATAGCAATCAGCCCCAGCATTTT | CASSIGPGVYSNQPQHF
TRBJ1-5 | . | TRBV7-9 | . | TGTGCCAGCAGCCCACAGGGTAGCAATCAGCCCCAGCATTTT | CASSPQGSNQPQHF
TRBJ1-4 | . | TRBV5-6 | . | TGTGCCAGCAGCTTGGGTGCAACAGGGATCCTGTTTTTT | CASSLGATGILFF